The subject of this entry is one TCR beta chain. These data are taken from a study of CD8 T cells in Susac syndrome. The multiple sclerosis controls were treatment-naive patients with relapsing-remitting disease that was stable or active. Random hexamers were used to reverse transcribe an amount of roughly 0.45 to 1 ug RNA. immunoSEQ multiplex PCR amplified TCR beta CDR3 across 54 Vbeta, 13 Jbeta. TCRdb ran MiXCR on the immunoSEQ multiplex PCR reads and lists one entry per CDR3 protein. Altogether around 200,000 distinct CDR3 sequences are present, 95% being singletons, with the ten largest covering around 0.08%. V shed 4 bases, J shed 0 bases, and the junction held 3 bases outside the gene matches. Germline values: CDR1 MGHDK, CDR2 SYGVNS. There are 14 residues in the CDR3.

The gene calls are TRBV25-1 and TRBJ2-7; 7 bases are a match to TRBD1. The sequencing input was CD4+ T cells from PBMCs. This TCR was recovered from a human donor with multiple sclerosis. The CDR3 protein is CASSARQGSYEQYF. In DNA form, the CDR3 reads TGTGCCAGCAGTGCAAGACAGGGCTCCTACGAGCAGTACTTC.